One and the same sample provided the 11 T cell receptor beta chains below, sequenced in a study of PD-1 blockade in classical Hodgkin lymphoma. TCRdb's table, derived via immunoSEQ multiplex PCR, lists solely in-frame clones and lacks some. The table includes tens of thousands of clones, 71% detected once. All trial patients relapsed after autologous stem cell transplantation. The input for sequencing was peripheral blood mononuclear cells (PBMCs), taken at baseline. These TCRs come from a human donor with classical Hodgkin lymphoma.

V gene TRBV6-6 combines with J gene TRBJ1-5, with D maybe TRBD1 (6 bases). Trimming cost V 1 base and J 7 bases, with 8 bases left between them. Germline assignment: CDR1 MNHNY and CDR2 SVGAGI (reference sequence). CDR3 length: 13 amino acids. CDR3 nucleotide sequence: TGTGCCAGCAGTTACTTTGGACAGCAGCCCCAGCATTTT. Its translation is CASSYFGQQPQHF.

V and J are TRBV5-1 and TRBJ1-1; 7 nucleotides agree with TRBD1. CDR1 is SGHRS and CDR2 is YFSETQ in the germline V gene. The CDR3 length is 16 residues. V lost 0 bases to trimming and J lost 5 bases; unmatched junction nucleotides: 10. The CDR3 loop is CASSLEGTAERTEAFF. For the CDR3, the DNA is TGCGCCAGCAGCTTGGAGGGGACAGCTGAGAGGACTGAAGCTTTCTTT.

The rearrangement uses TRBV12-5 and TRBJ2-2, with 9 bases that match TRBD1. CDR1 is LGHNT and CDR2 is FRNRAP in the germline V gene. V trimming: 5 bases; J trimming: 5 bases; junction bases outside the gene matches: 6. The CDR3 runs 15 residues. CDR3 amino acids: CASGPGTGRTGELFF. Here the CDR3 DNA reads TGTGCTAGTGGTCCGGGGACAGGGCGTACCGGGGAGCTGTTTTTT.

The chain couples TRBV28 to TRBJ1-1; D gene uncertain. The germline V gene encodes CDR1 MDHEN and CDR2 SYDVKM. This CDR3 comprises 12 residues. V lost 5 bases and J 0 bases, leaving 4 bases between the germline ends. The CDR3 bases are TGTGCCAGCAGTGTTATGAACACTGAAGCTTTCTTT. This sequence encodes CASSVMNTEAFF. Variable domain in full (rest from reference TRBV28 and TRBJ1-1): DVKVTQSSRYLVKRTGEKVFLECVQDMDHENMFWYRQDPGLGLRLIYFSYDVKMKEKGDIPEGYSVSREKKERFSLILESASTNQTSMYLCASSVMNTEAFFGQGTRLTVV.

The rearrangement uses TRBV6-5 and TRBJ2-1; D unresolved. V was pared by 5 bases and J by 9 bases, with 14 bases between. CDR1 is MNHEY and CDR2 is SVGAGI in the germline V gene. The CDR3 has 13 residues. CDR3 amino acids: CASSLSPVSEQFF. CDR3 coding DNA: TGTGCCAGCAGTCTCTCTCCGGTATCTGAGCAGTTCTTC.

This clone has just a few counts. The chain has TRBV2 and TRBJ1-1; D not resolved. The CDR3 has 10 amino acids. Germline V gene data show CDR1 as SNHLY and CDR2 as FYNNEI. V was shortened by 7 bases and J by 7 bases, with 7 bases between the two germline ends. The CDR3 here is CASMAIEAFF. Written as DNA, the CDR3 is TGTGCCAGCATGGCTATTGAAGCTTTCTTT. The full variable domain, rest sourced from reference TRBV2 and TRBJ1-1, is EPEVTQTPSHQVTQMGQEVILRCVPISNHLYFYWYRQILGQKVEFLVSFYNNEISEKSEIFDDQFSVERPDGSNFTLKIRSTKLEDSAMYFCASMAIEAFFGQGTRLTVV.

This sequence joins TRBV14 and TRBJ2-6; 10 bases map to TRBD1. The V segment lost 4 bases and the J segment 2 bases; nucleotides outside the gene matches: 5. Germline V gene lookup returns CDR1 SGHDN and CDR2 FVKESK. This CDR3 spans 17 amino acids. Here the CDR3 reads CASSRQGALAGANVLTF. The CDR3 DNA follows: TGTGCCAGCAGCCGACAGGGGGCACTTGCTGGGGCCAACGTCCTGACTTTC.

Turning to this clone: This CDR3 is also generated by other DNA sequences in the sample. CDR3 DNA: TGCGCCAGCAGCTTGGCGAACCAAGAGACCCAGTACTTC. This gives the protein CASSLANQETQYF. This chain uses TRBV5-1 with TRBJ2-5; D is unresolved. Trimming left V 0 bases short and J 0 bases short, with 3 bases between. The CDR3 loop spans 13 amino acids. Germline V gene sequence: CDR1 SGHRS, CDR2 YFSETQ.

The chain employs TRBV11-2 and TRBJ2-2; 10 nucleotides align to TRBD2. This CDR3 comprises 15 residues. From germline, CDR1 is SGHAT and CDR2 FQNNGV. V trimming: 5 bases; J trimming: 4 bases; junction bases outside the gene matches: 4. The CDR3 coding sequence is TGTGCCAGCAGCCCTAGCGGGAGTAGCACCGGGGAGCTGTTTTTT. Translating it yields CASSPSGSSTGELFF. Using reference TRBV11-2 and TRBJ2-2 for the parts outside the CDR3, the full variable domain is EAGVAQSPRYKIIEKRQSVAFWCNPISGHATLYWYQQILGQGPKLLIQFQNNGVVDDSQLPKDRFSAERLKGVDSTLKIQPAKLEDSAVYLCASSPSGSSTGELFFGEGSRLTVL.

The chain carries TRBV5-1 and TRBJ2-3, with 16 positions matching TRBD2. CDR3 length equals 17 residues. CDR1 is SGHRS and CDR2 is YFSETQ in the germline V gene. The trim removed 4 bases at V and 5 bases at J, leaving 7 bases unmatched. The CDR3 nucleotides read TGCGCCAGCAGCCCGGGACTAGCGGGGGGGCGATTAGATACGCAGTATTTT. Amino acids: CASSPGLAGGRLDTQYF.

The chain employs TRBV19 and TRBJ2-1, with unresolved D. Trimming left V 6 bases short and J 5 bases short, with 14 bases between. From germline, CDR1 is LNHDA and CDR2 SQIVND (reference sequence). The length of the CDR3 is 14 residues. The chain's CDR3 is CASRAPWPNNEQFF. CDR3 sequence (DNA): TGTGCCAGTAGGGCACCGTGGCCGAACAATGAGCAGTTCTTC.